The TCR beta chain under discussion was sequenced for a study of shared clonotypes between healthy human individuals (dated by TCRdb to about 2020). Background on the whole study: The cohort included a few men and a couple of women between 18 and 49 years of age. The study deeply sequenced blood TCR repertoires of about 5 healthy adults to estimate repertoire size and the extent of clonotype sharing between individuals. Each donor's leukapheresis produced roughly between about 0.9 and 9.5 billion PBMCs. For each donor, three plates each were used for CD4 naive and CD4 memory, two plates were used for CD8 naive, and one plate was used for CD8 memory. Different laboratories and diverse techniques were used to prepare libraries and sequence TCR repertoires, to increase sequencing depth and limit assay-specific biases. What the authors observed across the whole study: Sampling was limited to blood, and TCR repertoires in tissue likely differ from TCR repertoires in blood. Rarefaction of sorted-subset datasets indicated incomplete sequencing despite the large sequencing depth. Based on pairwise subsampling, the degree of clonotype sharing among donors was expected to be affected by sequencing depth. Larger estimated clonotype richness was generally found for naive subsets than for memory subsets. When several donors were compared, the shared fraction of clonotypes was about 5% for naive CD4, about 4% for naive CD8, roughly 2.5% for memory CD4, and 0.3% to 0.5% for memory CD8. Because the study included a small number of donors, the genetic and exposure-history diversity represented was limited. Compared with non-shared clonotypes, the clonotypes found in all four sorted-subset donors had higher generation probabilities.

Using the deep immunoSEQ assay, multiplex PCR amplified TCR CDR3 regions from genomic DNA. Extracted genomic DNA from each cell subset was distributed evenly across all wells of several immunoSEQ 96-well plates, and each plate was treated as a replicate. Each replicate PCR for sorted subsets received roughly 200 ng genomic DNA, equal to some 32,000 T cell genomes. Purified libraries were quantified with a Qubit 3.0 fluorometer, sized on a Bioanalyzer 2100, and re-quantified with the KAPA Library Quantification kit. Each immunoSEQ 96-well plate was sequenced on its own single-read 150-cycle Illumina NextSeq 550 flow cell. The original pipeline was this. Because the immunoSEQ output held only junctional sequences and lacked quality scores, the filtering could not match the filtering applied to full-length reads. Sequences were annotated with PyIR, a Python wrapper for IgBLAST v1.9, using IMGT germline references to assign V/J genes and CDR3. Any read was removed if the V/J assignment was weak (E-value above 1e-6), the CDR3 was missing, or the read contained stop codons, out-of-frame junctions, or ambiguous translated residues. V3J clonotypes were defined as sequences sharing an identical inferred V gene, J gene, and CDR3 amino acid sequence. Percentage overlap between repertoires was calculated by dividing the number of shared unique clonotypes by the size of the smaller repertoire. Richness of each repertoire was evaluated using RTK rarefaction, the Chao1 estimator, and Recon v2.1 estimates of unobserved clonotypes. Generation probabilities were computed with OLGA for all TCRbeta clonotypes obtained by the gDNA method from several donors. TCRdb took over this immuneACCESS table, retaining in-frame rearrangements with V and J assigned. Such tables are incomplete; in checked studies, under half of the missing clones stem from an unresolved V gene, and the remainder is unexplained. That table supplies the V and J calls and clone size; D and trimming were determined from the DNA. Here the sample has about 380,000 clones; 90% to 97% occur a single time. The ten biggest clones cover about 0.32% of the sample.

Healthy HIV-negative adults with no recently reported acute infections or vaccinations were included as donors. Every donor was a Caucasian adult residing in Nashville, Tennessee, USA. CD8 memory samples were composed of magnetically selected CD45RO+ cells combined with CCR7-negative CD45RA+ effector memory (TemRA) cells. Blood was collected by leukapheresis, and PBMCs were isolated by Ficoll-Histopaque density gradient centrifugation and then cryopreserved in liquid nitrogen vapor phase. Purity and quantity of every magnetically sorted T cell population were checked by analytical flow cytometry. Genomic DNA was isolated from each sorted fraction and quantified by UV absorbance on a Nanodrop 2000c. The CDR3 has 15 amino acids, counting the end cysteine and phenylalanine. This entry keeps only the CDR3 DNA: 45 bases, framed from base 1. Turning to this clone: Its antigen remains unidentified. No base quality information exists; no much larger clone differs at one position.

The sequence was collected from a man aged 25 to 40 in good health. Recombination joined TRBV21-1 with TRBJ1-4. TRBV21-1 is a pseudogene. The sequenced sample was memory CD8+ T cells sorted from blood. The meaning of the sample's cell subset or site label: CD45RO+ cells pooled with CCR7-negative TemRA cells. The CDR3 protein is CASSDGREEWEKLFF. The nucleotide sequence reads TGTGCCAGCAGCGACGGACGGGAGGAATGGGAAAAACTGTTTTTT.